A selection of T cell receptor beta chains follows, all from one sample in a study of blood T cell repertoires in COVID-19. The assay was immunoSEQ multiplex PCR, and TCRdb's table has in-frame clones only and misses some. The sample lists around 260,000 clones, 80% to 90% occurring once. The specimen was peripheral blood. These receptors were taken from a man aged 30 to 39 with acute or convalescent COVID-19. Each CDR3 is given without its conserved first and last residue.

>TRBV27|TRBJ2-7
ASSSSPHEQY
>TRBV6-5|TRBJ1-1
ASSYSHGGNTEAF
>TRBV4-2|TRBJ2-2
ASSRGQGDGGELF
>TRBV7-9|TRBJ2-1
ASRPSGRTGNEQF
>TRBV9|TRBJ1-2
ASSGFTGVGYGYT
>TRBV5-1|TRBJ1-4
ASSGQGGSNEKLF
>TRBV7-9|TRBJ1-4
ASSPTGTGVREKLF
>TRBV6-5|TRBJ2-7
ASRRASGDYEQY
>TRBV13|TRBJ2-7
ASLGNGAGYEQY
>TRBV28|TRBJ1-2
ASSSPVYGYT
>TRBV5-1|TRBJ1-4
ASSLLPGQAATNEKLF
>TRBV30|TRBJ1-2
AWLAGSAYGYT
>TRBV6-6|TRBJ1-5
ASSVQGIGGPQH
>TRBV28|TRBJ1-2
ASSFVYGYT
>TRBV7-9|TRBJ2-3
ASSPQKPTDTQY
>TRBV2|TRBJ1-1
ASSGIRATEAF
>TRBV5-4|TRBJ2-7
ASSPGTSVEQY
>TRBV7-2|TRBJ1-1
ASSLVGVGGTEAF
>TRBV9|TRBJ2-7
ASSAASGGVYEQY
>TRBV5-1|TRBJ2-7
ASSLRGNYEQY
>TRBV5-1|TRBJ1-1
ASSLGQTNTEAF
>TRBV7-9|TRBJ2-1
ASSPTSGDEQF
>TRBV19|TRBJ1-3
ASSIGNRVAGNTIY
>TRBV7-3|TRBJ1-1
ASSLGPGNTEAF
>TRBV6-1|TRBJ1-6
ASSEIVGPSYNSPLH
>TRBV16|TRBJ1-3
ASSLQGVGGNTIY
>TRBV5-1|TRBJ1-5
ASRPVTGGNQPQH
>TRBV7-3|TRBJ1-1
ASSRTGGTEAF
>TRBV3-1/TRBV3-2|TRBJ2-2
ASSLLIGQRGGRTGELF
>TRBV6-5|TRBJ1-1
ASSYSSVRMVTEAF
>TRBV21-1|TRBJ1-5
ATTYPYQPQH
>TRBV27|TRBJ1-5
ASSWPQH
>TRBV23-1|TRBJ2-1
ASTLGLAGTISYNEQF
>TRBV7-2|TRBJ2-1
ASSPRTSGGAYNEQF
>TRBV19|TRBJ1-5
ASNTGDQPQH
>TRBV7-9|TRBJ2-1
ATFMLAGGDNEQF
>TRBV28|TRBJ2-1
ASIQGGSNEQF
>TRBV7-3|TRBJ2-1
ASSLTPTTSGAEQF
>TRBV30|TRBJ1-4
AWKAGIATNEKLF
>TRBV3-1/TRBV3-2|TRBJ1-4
ASSQGGGTGYEKLF
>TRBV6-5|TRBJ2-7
ASSYAAGRSPYEQY
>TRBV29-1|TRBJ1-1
SVEARTVDTEAF
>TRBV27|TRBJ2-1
ASSSSGSSYNEQF
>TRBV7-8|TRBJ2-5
ASSLSPVKYRGRGETQY
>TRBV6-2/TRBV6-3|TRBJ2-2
ASSSDRAAGELF
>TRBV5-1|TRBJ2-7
ASSWGQGHYEQY
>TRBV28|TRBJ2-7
ASSQASISYEQY
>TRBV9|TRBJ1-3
ASSETGQGAGNTIY
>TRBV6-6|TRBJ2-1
ASSRLAGGGNEQF
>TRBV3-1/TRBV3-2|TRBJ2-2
ASSPHFGGSSTGELF